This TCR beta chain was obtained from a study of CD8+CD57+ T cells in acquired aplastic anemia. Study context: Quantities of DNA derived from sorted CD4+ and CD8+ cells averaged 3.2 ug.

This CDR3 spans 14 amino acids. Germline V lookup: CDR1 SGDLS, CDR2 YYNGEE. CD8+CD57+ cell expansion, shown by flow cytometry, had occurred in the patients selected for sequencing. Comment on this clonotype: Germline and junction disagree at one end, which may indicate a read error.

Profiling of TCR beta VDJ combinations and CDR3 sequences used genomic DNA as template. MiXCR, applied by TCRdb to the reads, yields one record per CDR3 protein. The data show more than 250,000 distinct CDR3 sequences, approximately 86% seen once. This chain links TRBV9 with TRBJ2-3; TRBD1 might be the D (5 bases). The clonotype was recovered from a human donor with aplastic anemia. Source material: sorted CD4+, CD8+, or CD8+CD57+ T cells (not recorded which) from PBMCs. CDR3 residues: CASSLGAGRNQHHF. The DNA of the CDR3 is TGTGCCAGCAGCTTAGGGGCAGGCCGAAATCAGCACCATTTT.